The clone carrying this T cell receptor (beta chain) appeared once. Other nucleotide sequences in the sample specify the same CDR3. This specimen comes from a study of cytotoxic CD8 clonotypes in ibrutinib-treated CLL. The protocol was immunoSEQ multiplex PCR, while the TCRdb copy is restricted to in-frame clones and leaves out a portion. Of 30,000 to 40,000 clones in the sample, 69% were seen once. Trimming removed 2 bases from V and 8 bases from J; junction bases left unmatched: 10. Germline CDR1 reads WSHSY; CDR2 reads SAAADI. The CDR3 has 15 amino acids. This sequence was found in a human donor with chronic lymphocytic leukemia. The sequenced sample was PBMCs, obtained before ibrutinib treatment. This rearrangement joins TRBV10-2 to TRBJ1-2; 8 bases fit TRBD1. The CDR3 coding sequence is TGCGCCAGCAGTGAGGTGGCAGGGGGCTTTTGGGGCTACACCTTC. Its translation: CASSEVAGGFWGYTF.